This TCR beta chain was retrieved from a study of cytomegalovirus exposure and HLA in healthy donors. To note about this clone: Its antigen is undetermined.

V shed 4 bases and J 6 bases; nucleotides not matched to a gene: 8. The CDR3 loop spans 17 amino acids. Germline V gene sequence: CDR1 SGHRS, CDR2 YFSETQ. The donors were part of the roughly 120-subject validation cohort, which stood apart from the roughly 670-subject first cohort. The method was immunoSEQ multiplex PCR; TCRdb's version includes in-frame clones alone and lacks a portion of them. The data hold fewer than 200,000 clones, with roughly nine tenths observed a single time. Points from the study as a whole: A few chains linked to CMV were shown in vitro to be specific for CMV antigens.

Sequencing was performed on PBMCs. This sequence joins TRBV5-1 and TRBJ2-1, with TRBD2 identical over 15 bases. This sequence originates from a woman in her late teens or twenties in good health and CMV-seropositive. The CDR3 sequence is CASSPTGTSGGTNEQFF. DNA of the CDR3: TGCGCCAGCAGCCCGACCGGGACTAGCGGGGGGACCAATGAGCAGTTCTTC.